This T cell receptor (beta chain) emerged from a study of monozygotic twins with inflammatory bowel disease. Notes on the study in general: No one strong IBD-associated signal or clonotype was supported.

The CDR3 sequence is 15 residues long. Germline loops: CDR1 SGHRS, CDR2 YFSETQ. A word on this clonotype: The antigen remains undetermined.

Reanalyzing the 5' RACE reads, TCRdb keeps one entry per CDR3 protein, without DNA. The repertoire table contains fewer than 110,000 distinct CDR3 sequences. V gene TRBV5-1 combines with J gene TRBJ2-1; without DNA, the TCRdb call of TRBD1 cannot be checked. The clonotype was recovered from a human donor with ulcerative colitis or Crohn's disease, or a healthy co-twin of an affected twin (not recorded which). The sample comprised blood. The CDR3: CASSPTSGNYGEQFF.